The TCR beta chain under discussion was sequenced for a study of OX40 agonist ivuxolimab in advanced cancers. Study-level points and caveats: Doses of 0.1 to 3.0 mg/kg were accompanied by clonal expansion of CD4+ and CD8+ blood T cells by week 6.

Cycle 7 day 1, cycle 4 day 1, and baseline were the timepoints at which blood was sampled. V shed 0 bases and J shed 0 bases, with 6 bases lying between them. CDR3 length equals 14 residues. CDR1 is ENHRY and CDR2 is SYGVKD in the germline V gene. The assay was immunoSEQ multiplex PCR, and TCRdb's table has in-frame clones only and misses some. The sample contains 92,000 or so clones, 75% to 90% of which appear only once. On this clone itself: Its antigen is undetermined.

The TCR comes from an adult with an advanced solid tumor such as melanoma, head and neck, liver or kidney cancer. The material was CD4+ or CD8+ T cells sorted from blood, obtained in a trial of the OX40 agonist ivuxolimab. The chain is built from TRBV10-3 and TRBJ2-7; perhaps TRBD1 as D (6 bases). CDR3 amino acids: CAISESGGSYEQYF. The DNA for the CDR3 is TGTGCCATCAGTGAGTCAGGGGGCTCCTACGAGCAGTACTTC.